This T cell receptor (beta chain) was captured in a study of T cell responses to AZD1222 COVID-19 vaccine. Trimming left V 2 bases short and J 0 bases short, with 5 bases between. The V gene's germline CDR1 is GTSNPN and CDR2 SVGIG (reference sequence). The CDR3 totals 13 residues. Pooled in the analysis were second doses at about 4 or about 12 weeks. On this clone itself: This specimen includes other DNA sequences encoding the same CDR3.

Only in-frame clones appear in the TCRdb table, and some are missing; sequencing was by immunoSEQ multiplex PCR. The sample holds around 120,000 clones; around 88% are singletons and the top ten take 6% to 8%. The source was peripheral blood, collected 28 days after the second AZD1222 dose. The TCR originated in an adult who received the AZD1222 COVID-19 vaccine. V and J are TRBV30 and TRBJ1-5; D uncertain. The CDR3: CAWSLDSNQPQHF. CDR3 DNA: TGTGCCTGGAGTCTGGATAGCAATCAGCCCCAGCATTTT.